A single sample gave rise to the 11 T cell receptor beta chains below, sequenced in a study of cytomegalovirus exposure and HLA in healthy donors. Primers included in the PCR were 60 Vbeta and 13 Jbeta primers. Profiling relied on immunoSEQ multiplex PCR, and the TCRdb table lists in-frame clones only, not all of them. Of roughly 89,000 clones in the sample, over 55% were seen once. The specimen sequenced was PBMCs. The source is a woman in her forties or fifties in good health and CMV-seropositive.

The chain is built from TRBV19 and TRBJ2-1; D perhaps matches TRBD2 (6 bases). V was trimmed by 5 bases and J by 0 bases, leaving 14 bases between them. This CDR3 spans 16 amino acids. Germline V gives CDR1 LNHDA, CDR2 SQIVND (reference sequence). CDR3 bases: TGTGCCAGTAGTGACTTAGCGGTAAGCTCCTACAATGAGCAGTTCTTC. This encodes CASSDLAVSSYNEQFF.

The chain is built from TRBV7-2 and TRBJ1-1; possible D gene TRBD1, 5 bases. The CDR3 covers 14 residues. The germline gives CDR1 SGHTA, CDR2 FQGNSA. Trimming took 4 bases from V and 3 from J, leaving 12 bases between them. The CDR3 nucleotides read TGTGCCAGCAGCTCTAACACAGGCTACACTGAAGCTTTCTTT. The encoded protein is CASSSNTGYTEAFF.

The sample holds a few counts of this clone. The V call is TRBV7-3, the J call TRBJ1-2; tentative D call: TRBD1 (6 bases). Germline V gene data show CDR1 as SGHTA and CDR2 as FQGTGA. The V gene lost 2 bases and the J gene lost 8 bases, with 15 bases spanning the gap. This CDR3 is 14 amino acids long. The CDR3 is CASSLGQGRGGYTF. CDR3 in DNA: TGTGCCAGCAGCTTAGGGCAGGGAAGGGGGGGCTACACCTTC.

The sample holds a few counts of this clone. The chain couples TRBV19 to TRBJ2-7; TRBD1 agrees at 7 bases. CDR3 size: 13 residues. V shed 9 bases and J 4 bases; nucleotides not matched to a gene: 9. From germline, CDR1 is LNHDA and CDR2 SQIVND (reference sequence). The CDR3 bases are TGTGCCAGCAAAGGAGACAGGGAGTACGAGCAGTACTTC. Translation gives CASKGDREYEQYF. Filled out from reference TRBV19 and TRBJ2-7, the complete variable domain reads DGGITQSPKYLFRKEGQNVTLSCEQNLNHDAMYWYRQDPGQGLRLIYYSQIVNDFQKGDIAEGYSVSREKKESFPLTVTSAQKNPTAFYLCASKGDREYEQYFGPGTRLTVT.

The CDR3 sequence is CASSRGYGSGAQETQYF. CDR3 DNA sequence: TGTGCCAGCAGCAGAGGGTACGGGTCAGGGGCCCAAGAGACCCAGTACTTC. This sequence joins TRBV7-6 and TRBJ2-5; D is possibly TRBD1 (6 bases). Germline V CDR1 and CDR2: SGHVS, FNYEAQ. The CDR3 loop spans 17 amino acids. Trimming shortened V by 5 bases and J by 1 base, and 20 bases separated the two germline ends.

J is TRBJ2-7 and V is TRBV15; maybe TRBD1 (5 bases). Germline-derived CDR1 and CDR2 are LNHNV and YYDKDF (reference sequence). V lost 0 bases and J 1 base, leaving 7 bases between the germline ends. This CDR3 is 14 amino acids long. CDR3 residues: CATSRETGSYEQYF. In nucleotides, the CDR3 is TGTGCCACCAGCAGAGAAACAGGATCCTACGAGCAGTACTTC.

The genes are TRBV5-4 and TRBJ1-2; 7 bases match TRBD1. With 4 bases clipped from V and 4 bases from J, the junction kept 16 bases outside the gene matches. The CDR3 is made up of 17 amino acids. CDR1 SGHNT and CDR2 YYREEE come from the germline V gene (reference sequence). The CDR3 nucleotides read TGTGCCAGCAGCAGCAACCAACAGGGGCACTTCGGCTATGGCTACACCTTC. This translates into CASSSNQQGHFGYGYTF. The complete variable domain, with remaining parts taken from reference TRBV5-4 and TRBJ1-2, reads ETGVTQSPTHLIKTRGQQVTLRCSSQSGHNTVSWYQQALGQGPQFIFQYYREEENGRGNFPPRFSGLQFPNYSSELNVNALELDDSALYLCASSSNQQGHFGYGYTFGSGTRLTVV.

The chain recombines TRBV6-6 with TRBJ2-7; TRBD1 might be the D (5 bases). Germline assignment: CDR1 MNHNY and CDR2 SVGAGI (reference sequence). V shed 6 bases and J shed 1 base, with 10 bases lying between them. The CDR3 extends over 13 amino acids. CDR3 sequence: CASSTTGSYEQYF. DNA of the CDR3: TGTGCCAGCAGCACCACAGGTTCCTACGAGCAGTACTTC.

J is TRBJ1-2 and V is TRBV5-8; the D gene is possibly TRBD1 (5 bases). The CDR3 has 16 amino acids. V dropped 1 base and J dropped 0 bases, with 13 bases sitting between them. Germline-derived CDR1 and CDR2 are SGHTS and YDEGEE. The CDR3 DNA is TGTGCCAGCAGCTTGTGGCGGGGGACGACTAACTATGGCTACACCTTC. This gives the protein CASSLWRGTTNYGYTF.

V gene TRBV18 combines with J gene TRBJ2-3, with 8 bases matching TRBD2. Germline loops: CDR1 KGHSH, CDR2 LQKENI. The V segment lost 3 bases and the J segment 0 bases; nucleotides outside the gene matches: 2. The CDR3 extends over 15 amino acids. The CDR3 region has the DNA TGTGCCAGCTCACCCCGGGGGGGGAGCACAGATACGCAGTATTTT. This gives the protein CASSPRGGSTDTQYF.

This clone was seen a few times. The rearrangement links TRBV28 to TRBJ1-6; D possibly corresponds to TRBD1 (5 bases). The V end lost 5 bases, the J end lost 7 bases, and 18 bases lay between the germline ends. The CDR3 is made up of 16 amino acids. Germline CDR1 reads MDHEN; CDR2 reads SYDVKM. The CDR3 nucleotides are TGTGCCAGCAGTCACCTGAAAGGGGCGCGGAATTCACCCCTCCACTTT. Protein product: CASSHLKGARNSPLHF.